The text below deals with one T cell receptor beta chain. The ends were cut back, 5 bases at V and 0 bases at J, with 14 bases in the middle. Germline V gene data show CDR1 as SEHNR and CDR2 as FQNEAQ (reference sequence). The CDR3 contains 16 residues. In the authors' methods: Reference gene primer amplification gave estimated nucleated cell counts. Profiled with immunoSEQ multiplex PCR; TCRdb holds only in-frame clones, not every one. V and J calls and clone size are copied from that table; D and trimming were computed from the DNA. The sample has tens of thousands of clones; around 83% are singletons. The sample is drawn from a study of blood T cell repertoires in COVID-19. Study in general: From the United States, Italy and Spain came samples of acute and convalescent COVID-19. Nucleic acid was either cDNA or gDNA, and it came from T cells, B-cell-depleted T cells, or PBMCs.

Input material: peripheral blood. The chain carries TRBV7-9 and TRBJ2-1; D may be TRBD1 (6 bases). The receptor was isolated from a man older than 75 with acute or convalescent COVID-19. This CDR3 reads CASSPLQGLSYNEQFF. The CDR3 DNA is TGTGCCAGCAGCCCCTTACAGGGCCTCTCCTACAATGAGCAGTTCTTC.